This T cell receptor (beta chain) was retrieved from a study of response to subunit inactivated influenza vaccine. Findings and limits, study-wide: Each seasonal influenza vaccination recruits few new T cells, the authors suggested.

From the RT-PCR reads, TCRdb called clonotypes with MiXCR, one entry per CDR3 protein. The table lists 450,000 to 600,000 distinct CDR3 sequences, 15% to 20% of them singletons. In regard to this clonotype: Its specificity is not known.

The J segment lost 2 bases and the V segment lost 0 bases, leaving 6 bases of the junction unmatched. Germline V CDR1 and CDR2: SGHDN, FVKESK. The CDR3 length is 17 residues. The sequencing used CD4+ T cells sorted from PBMCs, collected 23 months after vaccination. The TCR was taken from a man aged 50-75 years who received an inactivated influenza vaccine. This chain links TRBV14 with TRBJ2-7; TRBD1 matches at 11 bases. As DNA, the CDR3 is TGTGCCAGCAGCCAAGAGCGGACAGGGGGCGCAGCCTACGAGCAGTACTTC. This gives the protein CASSQERTGGAAYEQYF. The full variable domain, rest sourced from reference TRBV14 and TRBJ2-7, is EAGVTQFPSHSVIEKGQTVTLRCDPISGHDNLYWYRRVMGKEIKFLLHFVKESKQDESGMPNNRFLAERTGGTYSTLKVQPAELEDSGVYFCASSQERTGGAAYEQYFGPGTRLTVT.